Below, 24 T cell receptor beta chains from the same sample are listed, as sequenced in a study of T-cell reconstitution after alpha-beta-depleted transplantation in children. This sample's TCRbeta library carried unique molecular identifier barcodes. MiXCR, run by TCRdb on the PCR reads, gives a single entry per CDR3 protein. The sample yields a few hundred thousand distinct CDR3 sequences, 9.7% seen once. Source: PBMCs from the stem cell graft donor, taken from the stem cell graft. The source of these receptors is a human donor who donated a stem cell graft to a child with SCID.

The CDR3 DNA follows: TGTGCCAGCAGAGCGGACCAAGAGACCCAGTACTTC. Protein: CASRADQETQYF. V usage is TRBV2 and J usage is TRBJ2-5; TRBD2 is a possible D gene (5 bases). The CDR3 runs to 12 residues. The V end was cut by 6 bases, the J end by 0 bases, with 5 bases between. Germline V gene data show CDR1 as SNHLY and CDR2 as FYNNEI.

This clonotype has a count of ten or more. The chain joins TRBV12-3 or TRBV12-4 to TRBJ2-1; the match to TRBD1 covers 8 bases. The V segment lost 5 bases and the J segment 15 bases; nucleotides outside the gene matches: 9. The CDR3 has 12 amino acids. The CDR3 DNA follows: TGTGCCAGCAGTCCATCGGACAGGGTTTTGTTCTTC. Encoded protein: CASSPSDRVLFF.

This clonotype came up many times. This sequence joins TRBV5-1 and TRBJ2-7; no reliable D call. The CDR3 length is 14 residues. Germline CDR1 is SGHRS and CDR2 is YFSETQ. The V and J ends lost 0 bases and 0 bases respectively, with 7 bases between them. The CDR3 region is CASSLAEPSYEQYF. DNA of the CDR3: TGCGCCAGCAGCTTGGCCGAGCCCTCCTACGAGCAGTACTTC.

Comment on this clonotype: This may come from a read error, since a much larger clone is one base off. The gene calls are TRBV7-9 and TRBJ1-2; 7 nucleotides agree with TRBD1. The germline V gene has CDR1 SEHNR and CDR2 FQNEAQ (reference sequence). The CDR3 totals 14 residues. CDR3 sequence (DNA): TGTGCCAGCAGCTTACTACAGGGGAATAGTGGCTACCCCTTC. Translated, it gives CASSLLQGNSGYPF.

In this sample, this clonotype turned up many times. This chain links TRBV5-1 with TRBJ2-5, with a possible D match to TRBD2 (5 bases). V gave up 5 bases and J gave up 1 base, with 9 bases separating them. The CDR3 extends over 13 amino acids. The germline V gene encodes CDR1 SGHRS and CDR2 YFSETQ. CDR3 DNA sequence: TGCGCCAGCAGGGCTAGCTTCCAAGAGACCCAGTACTTC. It codes for CASRASFQETQYF.

This clonotype was counted ten times or more. This chain connects TRBV2 to TRBJ2-1; 13 bases are a match to TRBD2. V lost 8 bases to trimming and J lost 10 bases; unmatched junction nucleotides: 5. CDR1 SNHLY and CDR2 FYNNEI come from the germline V gene. The CDR3 totals 13 residues. CDR3 sequence: CASGALAGGEQFF. DNA for the CDR3: TGTGCCAGCGGGGCACTAGCGGGGGGGGAGCAGTTCTTC.

This clonotype was seen at least ten times. The chain combines TRBV9 with TRBJ1-1, with a weak D call TRBD1 (5 bases). The CDR3 is 15 residues long. CDR1 is SGDLS, CDR2 YYNGEE, per germline. Deletions cut 3 bases from V and 4 bases from J, with 16 bases between. The CDR3 nucleotides read TGTGCCAGCAGCGCTGATGAAAGTCAGGGCACTGAAGCTTTCTTT. Amino acid sequence: CASSADESQGTEAFF.

J is TRBJ1-1 and V is TRBV29-1; no reliable D call. V gave up 7 bases and J gave up 4 bases, with 10 bases separating them. Looked up from germline, CDR1 is SQVTM and CDR2 is ANQGSEA. CDR3 length: 11 residues. As DNA, the CDR3 is TGCAGCGGAACGCTGAGCACTGAAGCTTTCTTT. Its protein is CSGTLSTEAFF. The variable domain in full, completed from reference TRBV29-1 and TRBJ1-1, reads SAVISQKPSRDICQRGTSLTIQCQVDSQVTMMFWYRQQPGQSLTLIATANQGSEATYESGFVIDKFPISRPNLTFSTLTVSNMSPEDSSIYLCSGTLSTEAFFGQGTRLTVV.

Many counts were recorded for this clonotype. The rearrangement links TRBV5-5 to TRBJ1-5; 7 nucleotides match TRBD1. The J segment lost 2 bases and the V segment lost 4 bases, leaving 12 bases of the junction unmatched. This CDR3 comprises 17 residues. Germline loops: CDR1 SGHKS, CDR2 YYEKEE (reference sequence). The CDR3 reads CASSPRLRGQGNQPQHF. CDR3 DNA sequence: TGTGCCAGCAGCCCCCGCCTTAGGGGGCAAGGCAATCAGCCCCAGCATTTT.

In its sample, this clonotype was seen many times. The chain has TRBV19 and TRBJ2-7; 8 bases line up with TRBD1. V shed 6 bases, J shed 2 bases, and the junction held 9 bases outside the gene matches. The CDR3 extends over 15 amino acids. The V gene's germline CDR1 is LNHDA and CDR2 SQIVND (reference sequence). As DNA, the CDR3 is TGTGCCAGTAGGACCGACGGGACAGGAACCTACGAGCAGTACTTC. Its translation is CASRTDGTGTYEQYF.

In this sample, this clonotype turned up many times. V usage is TRBV7-3 and J usage is TRBJ2-1; 7 bases match TRBD1. Germline V lookup: CDR1 SGHTA, CDR2 FQGTGA. CDR3 length: 15 residues. After removal of 5 bases from V and 4 bases from J, the junction contained 8 bases not matched to a gene. The CDR3 DNA follows: TGTGCCAGCAGCAGCTCGGGACAGCCTTACAATGAGCAGTTCTTC. This encodes CASSSSGQPYNEQFF.

This clonotype was found many times. The J gene is TRBJ1-2, the V gene TRBV29-1; perhaps TRBD1 as D (5 bases). This CDR3 comprises 11 residues. Looked up from germline, CDR1 is SQVTM and CDR2 is ANQGSEA. V was trimmed by 5 bases and J by 3 bases, leaving 7 bases between them. The CDR3 DNA reads as TGCAGCGTTACAGGCCACTATGGCTACACCTTC. This encodes CSVTGHYGYTF.

This clonotype was seen only a few times. The chain is built from TRBV5-6 and TRBJ2-3, with TRBD2 matching over 16 bases. V trimming: 4 bases; J trimming: 5 bases; junction bases outside the gene matches: 7. Per the germline V gene, CDR1 is SGHDT and CDR2 is YYEEEE. The CDR3 loop spans 17 amino acids. CDR3 DNA sequence: TGTGCCAGCAGCGGCGGGACTAGCGGGGGGGCTGGAGATACGCAGTATTTT. Translated, it gives CASSGGTSGGAGDTQYF.

This clonotype was picked up many times. The chain combines TRBV2 with TRBJ1-1; D unclear. Trimming took off 8 bases at V and 5 bases at J, with 3 bases between the two ends. The CDR3 totals 9 residues. Germline V gene sequence: CDR1 SNHLY, CDR2 FYNNEI. CDR3 sequence (DNA): TGTGCCAGCTCGACTGAAGCTTTCTTT. Amino acids: CASSTEAFF.

This clonotype has just a few counts. The V and J genes are TRBV7-9 and TRBJ2-5, with 7 nucleotides matching TRBD1. The CDR3 length is 14 residues. Germline V gene lookup returns CDR1 SEHNR and CDR2 FQNEAQ (reference sequence). Losses at the gene ends were 2 bases for V and 3 bases for J; bases not matched to a gene: 3. The CDR3 coding sequence is TGTGCCAGCAGCTTAATAACAGGGGAAGAGACCCAGTACTTC. Its translation: CASSLITGEETQYF.

The rearrangement uses TRBV6-4 and TRBJ1-5, with 7 bases fitting TRBD1. The CDR3 loop spans 19 amino acids. In germline, CDR1 is MRHNA, CDR2 SNTAGT. The junction had 19 bases not matched to a gene; V was cut back by 8 bases and J by 0 bases. The CDR3 nucleotides are TGTGCCAGCTGGACCCTGGGGCCAGGGGGTAAATATAGCAATCAGCCCCAGCATTTT. It yields the protein CASWTLGPGGKYSNQPQHF.

There are many counts of this clonotype. The chain links TRBV4-2 to TRBJ2-3; possible D gene TRBD1, 5 bases. Trimming removed 4 bases at V and 2 bases at J, with 16 bases between. Germline V gene lookup returns CDR1 LGHNA and CDR2 YNFKEQ. The CDR3 spans 16 residues. CDR3 nucleotides: TGTGCCAGCAGCCGGGGCGGTGGGGCCTACACAGATACGCAGTATTTT. It encodes CASSRGGGAYTDTQYF.

This clonotype was seen more than once but under ten times. V is TRBV4-3 and J is TRBJ1-1, with D possibly being TRBD1 (5 bases). The V gene lost 3 bases and the J gene lost 4 bases, with 12 bases spanning the gap. Germline V gene sequence: CDR1 LGHNA, CDR2 YSLEER. The CDR3 is 14 residues long. The CDR3 is CASSHPGGGTEAFF. The DNA of the CDR3 is TGCGCCAGCAGCCATCCTGGGGGAGGCACTGAAGCTTTCTTT.

This clonotype was observed many times. CDR3 sequence: CASSGRQGANTGELFF. Here the CDR3 DNA reads TGTGCCAGCAGCGGAAGACAGGGCGCGAACACCGGGGAGCTGTTTTTT. The chain joins TRBV7-9 to TRBJ2-2; TRBD1 agrees at 7 bases. V shed 5 bases, J shed 0 bases, and the junction held 6 bases outside the gene matches. The germline V gene encodes CDR1 SEHNR and CDR2 FQNEAQ (reference sequence). The CDR3 contains 16 residues. Filled out from reference TRBV7-9 and TRBJ2-2, the complete variable domain reads DTGVSQNPRHKITKRGQNVTFRCDPISEHNRLYWYRQTLGQGPEFLTYFQNEAQLEKSRLLSDRFSAERPKGSFSTLEIQRTEQGDSAMYLCASSGRQGANTGELFFGEGSRLTVL.

This clonotype came up many times. The chain links TRBV12-3 or TRBV12-4 to TRBJ1-6; no reliable D call. V lost 2 bases, J lost 6 bases, and 17 bases lay in between. This CDR3 is built from 17 residues. In DNA, the CDR3 is TGTGCCAGCAGTTTAAGAGTTTCATCAAGGTCTAATTCACCCCTCCACTTT. Protein: CASSLRVSSRSNSPLHF.

This clonotype was observed at least ten times. The chain employs TRBV19 and TRBJ1-5; D perhaps matches TRBD1 (5 bases). This CDR3 has 16 residues. Trimming took 2 bases from V and 1 from J, leaving 12 bases between them. Germline assignment: CDR1 LNHDA and CDR2 SQIVND (reference sequence). The CDR3 DNA reads TGTGCCAGTAGTATAAAACCGTGGGGGAGCAATCAGCCCCAGCATTTT. Amino acids: CASSIKPWGSNQPQHF.

This clonotype was counted ten times or more. Here the CDR3 reads CASRYRDSYGYTF. The CDR3 DNA is TGTGCCAGCAGATACCGGGACAGCTATGGCTACACCTTC. The chain combines TRBV7-9 with TRBJ1-2, with TRBD1 matching 7 bases. Germline V gives CDR1 SEHNR, CDR2 FQNEAQ (reference sequence). CDR3 length: 13 residues. V lost 6 bases and J lost 4; bases outside the gene matches: 5.

This clonotype turned up a few times. This CDR3 reads CASSDDRTTEAFF. CDR3 DNA: TGTGCCAGCTCTGACGACAGGACCACTGAAGCTTTCTTT. This sequence joins TRBV18 and TRBJ1-1, with D possibly TRBD1 on 6 matching bases. CDR3 length equals 13 residues. Trimming cost V 6 bases and J 4 bases, with 12 bases left between them. The germline V gene has CDR1 KGHSH and CDR2 LQKENI.

This clonotype appeared many times. The chain has TRBV27 and TRBJ2-7; maybe TRBD1 (6 bases). The V end was cut by 5 bases, the J end by 3 bases, with 14 bases between. CDR1 is MNHEY and CDR2 is SMNVEV in the germline V gene (reference sequence). The CDR3 runs 14 residues. The chain's CDR3 is CASSTNLDSYEQYF. In DNA, the CDR3 is TGTGCCAGCAGTACCAACCTGGACAGCTACGAGCAGTACTTC.